One and the same sample provided the 20 T cell receptor beta chains below, sequenced in a study of cytomegalovirus exposure and HLA in healthy donors. Data came from immunoSEQ multiplex PCR; TCRdb stores just in-frame clones and leaves some out. The repertoire holds about 98,000 clones, more than 85% seen once, with approximately 5.8% in the top ten. The sample was PBMCs. Receptor source: a man between 18 and 29 years old in good health and CMV-seropositive.

The chain carries TRBV15 and TRBJ1-1, with D unclear. There are 15 residues in the CDR3. Per the germline V gene, CDR1 is LNHNV and CDR2 is YYDKDF (reference sequence). V was clipped by 9 bases and J by 2 bases, with 19 bases between them. The CDR3 sequence: CATRGAGGFNTEAFF. The DNA for the CDR3 is TGTGCCACACGGGGAGCGGGTGGTTTTAACACTGAAGCTTTCTTT.

V is TRBV11-3 and J is TRBJ2-5, with 7 bases aligning to TRBD2. CDR1 is SGHNT and CDR2 is YENEEA in the germline V gene. This CDR3 is 16 amino acids long. Trimming took 2 bases from V and 3 from J; bases not matched to a gene: 9. CDR3 in DNA: TGTGCCAGCAGCTTAATTGCCCCTAGCGGAGAAGAGACCCAGTACTTC. Residues: CASSLIAPSGEETQYF.

The chain is built from TRBV4-3 and TRBJ2-4; TRBD1 matches 7 bases. V lost 0 bases, J lost 7 bases, and 0 bases stayed unmatched. CDR1 is LGHNA, CDR2 YSLEER, per germline. The CDR3 is 13 residues long. Written as DNA, the CDR3 is TGCGCCAGCAGCCAAGACAGGGGGAACATTCAGTACTTC. Translating it yields CASSQDRGNIQYF.

This chain links TRBV9 with TRBJ2-7; tentative D call: TRBD1 (7 bases). Trimming removed 6 bases from V and 0 bases from J, with 16 bases in between. Germline V CDR1 and CDR2: SGDLS, YYNGEE. CDR3 length: 15 amino acids. In DNA, the CDR3 is TGTGCCAGCACCCTAGGGGGGACAGCCTCCTACGAGCAGTACTTC. Translating it yields CASTLGGTASYEQYF.

The chain uses TRBV6-5 and TRBJ2-5, with TRBD1 matching over 8 bases. V lost 8 bases to trimming and J lost 5 bases; unmatched junction nucleotides: 10. Germline CDR1 and CDR2: MNHEY and SVGAGI. CDR3 length equals 14 residues. In DNA, the CDR3 is TGTGCCAGCCTTGGGACAGGATTATGGGAGACCCAGTACTTC. This gives the protein CASLGTGLWETQYF.

The chain carries TRBV5-1 and TRBJ2-1, with 7 nucleotides matching TRBD1. From germline, CDR1 is SGHRS and CDR2 YFSETQ. The V segment lost 0 bases and the J segment 0 bases; nucleotides outside the gene matches: 0. The CDR3 is made up of 15 amino acids. CDR3 sequence reads: CASSLEGASYNEQFF. CDR3 bases: TGCGCCAGCAGCTTGGAGGGGGCCTCCTACAATGAGCAGTTCTTC. The full variable domain, completed using reference TRBV5-1 and TRBJ2-1, is KAGVTQTPRYLIKTRGQQVTLSCSPISGHRSVSWYQQTPGQGLQFLFEYFSETQRNKGNFPGRFSGRQFSNSRSEMNVSTLELGDSALYLCASSLEGASYNEQFFGPGTRLTVL.

The chain is built from TRBV2 and TRBJ2-7; 7 positions match TRBD1. V shed 5 bases and J 2 bases; nucleotides not matched to a gene: 12. From germline, CDR1 is SNHLY and CDR2 FYNNEI. The length of the CDR3 is 16 residues. CDR3 nucleotide sequence: TGTGCCAGCAGTTATAGTCCTCGGGACAGCACCTACGAGCAGTACTTC. Residues: CASSYSPRDSTYEQYF.

The chain employs TRBV27 and TRBJ2-7; 7 nucleotides match TRBD1. Germline assignment: CDR1 MNHEY and CDR2 SMNVEV (reference sequence). V lost 5 bases, J lost 4 bases, and 14 bases stayed unmatched. CDR3 length: 16 amino acids. This chain's CDR3 is CASSPPLGGFPYEQYF. For the CDR3, the DNA is TGTGCCAGCAGTCCACCTCTAGGGGGCTTTCCGTACGAGCAGTACTTC.

The V call is TRBV19, the J call TRBJ2-7, with TRBD2 identical over 11 bases. Germline assignment: CDR1 LNHDA and CDR2 SQIVND (reference sequence). J was trimmed by 3 bases and V by 5 bases; bases with no gene match: 9. This CDR3 comprises 16 residues. The CDR3 sequence is CASSFQLAGAIYEQYF. The CDR3 DNA sequence: TGTGCCAGTAGTTTCCAACTAGCGGGAGCGATCTACGAGCAGTACTTC.

This clone was counted a single time. The rearrangement joins TRBV5-8 to TRBJ1-5; 9 bases agree with TRBD1. The CDR3 runs to 14 residues. The germline V gene has CDR1 SGHTS and CDR2 YDEGEE. The V segment lost 4 bases and the J segment 5 bases; nucleotides outside the gene matches: 4. The CDR3 protein is CASSQGTGHQPQHF. The DNA for the CDR3 is TGTGCCAGCAGCCAAGGGACAGGGCATCAGCCCCAGCATTTT.

This chain joins TRBV14 and TRBJ1-1, with 9 nucleotides matching TRBD1. The CDR3 is 16 amino acids. The germline CDR1 and CDR2 sequences are SGHDN and FVKESK. The junction had 10 bases not matched to a gene; V was cut back by 4 bases and J by 4 bases. The CDR3 reads CASSPLRDRASTEAFF. In nucleotides, the CDR3 is TGTGCCAGCAGCCCACTCCGGGACAGGGCTTCCACTGAAGCTTTCTTT.

The chain links TRBV7-9 to TRBJ2-5, with D tentatively TRBD1 (6 bases). V was clipped by 4 bases and J by 2 bases, with 20 bases between them. Germline-derived CDR1 and CDR2 are SEHNR and FQNEAQ (reference sequence). This CDR3 region has 17 residues. The CDR3, as DNA: TGTGCCAGCAGCTCCCGCGGGTCCCAGGGGCATCAAGAGACCCAGTACTTC. Residues: CASSSRGSQGHQETQYF. Filled out from reference TRBV7-9 and TRBJ2-5, the complete variable domain reads DTGVSQNPRHKITKRGQNVTFRCDPISEHNRLYWYRQTLGQGPEFLTYFQNEAQLEKSRLLSDRFSAERPKGSFSTLEIQRTEQGDSAMYLCASSSRGSQGHQETQYFGPGTRLLVL.

V gene TRBV28 combines with J gene TRBJ1-4; 8 nucleotides match TRBD1. The CDR3 consists of 16 residues. Germline V gene sequence: CDR1 MDHEN, CDR2 SYDVKM. The trim removed 5 bases at V and 3 bases at J, leaving 8 bases unmatched. This chain's CDR3 is CASSPQRTGSNEKLFF. CDR3 sequence (DNA): TGTGCCAGCAGTCCACAACGGACAGGGTCTAATGAAAAACTGTTTTTT.

This clone was counted a few times. V usage is TRBV4-3 and J usage is TRBJ1-2; D may be TRBD1 (6 bases). CDR3 length: 14 residues. Trimming pared 1 base from V and 3 bases from J, leaving 9 bases between. Germline CDR1 LGHNA, CDR2 YSLEER. CDR3 sequence: CASSQAQGDYGYTF. The CDR3 DNA follows: TGCGCCAGCAGCCAAGCACAGGGAGACTATGGCTACACCTTC.

This chain links TRBV9 with TRBJ2-4; TRBD1 might be the D (6 bases). There are 18 residues in the CDR3. Trimming stripped 0 bases from V and 3 bases from J, with 19 bases between. Germline-derived CDR1 and CDR2 are SGDLS and YYNGEE. The CDR3, as DNA: TGTGCCAGCAGCGTAGGCATCCTGAAACAGGGCAGCAAAAACATTCAGTACTTC. The encoded protein is CASSVGILKQGSKNIQYF.

The chain employs TRBV4-1 and TRBJ1-4; unclear D gene. The ends were cut back, 0 bases at V and 2 bases at J, with 7 bases in the middle. The CDR3 contains 15 residues. Per the germline V gene, CDR1 is MGHRA and CDR2 is YSYEKL. As DNA, the CDR3 is TGCGCCAGCAGCCAAGACGTTCAGACTAATGAAAAACTGTTTTTT. Amino acids: CASSQDVQTNEKLFF.

The CDR3, as DNA: TGTGCCAGCAGTTTATTGGACAACTGGGTGGACACTGAAGCTTTCTTT. Its translation is CASSLLDNWVDTEAFF. J is TRBJ1-1 and V is TRBV28, with D possibly TRBD1 on 5 matching bases. CDR1 and CDR2 (germline): MDHEN, SYDVKM. This CDR3 has 16 residues. V lost 1 base to trimming and J lost 3 bases, with 15 bases between them.

The chain links TRBV7-9 to TRBJ1-4, with D possibly being TRBD1 (5 bases). V was shortened by 5 bases and J by 0 bases, with 10 bases between the two germline ends. The CDR3 extends over 15 amino acids. Germline CDR1 is SEHNR and CDR2 is FQNEAQ (reference sequence). CDR3 bases: TGTGCCAGCAGCACCGACAGAGCAACTAATGAAAAACTGTTTTTT. It encodes CASSTDRATNEKLFF.

The chain uses TRBV6-5 and TRBJ1-1, with 7 nucleotides matching TRBD1. The trim removed 7 bases at V and 3 bases at J, leaving 11 bases unmatched. The germline V gene has CDR1 MNHEY and CDR2 SVGAGI. The CDR3 length is 15 residues. CDR3 sequence (DNA): TGTGCCAGCACCGAGACAGGGTTGGGGGACACTGAAGCTTTCTTT. This translates into CASTETGLGDTEAFF.

The CDR3 reads CASSESKGRGKNTEAFF. The CDR3 DNA is TGTGCCAGCAGTGAGAGTAAGGGCAGGGGGAAGAACACTGAAGCTTTCTTT. V and J are TRBV6-4 and TRBJ1-1; 7 nucleotides match TRBD1. The V and J ends lost 3 bases and 1 base, in that order; junction bases with no gene match: 11. The length of the CDR3 is 17 residues. Germline-derived CDR1 and CDR2 are MRHNA and SNTAGT.